This TCR beta chain was recovered during a study of blood T cell repertoires in COVID-19. In the study overall: Samples of COVID-19 (acute and convalescent) were obtained from the United States, Italy and Spain. The analysed material was cDNA or gDNA that came from T cells, B-cell-depleted T cells, or PBMCs.

Per the authors' pipeline: How many nucleated cells were present was estimated from reference gene primer amplification. Generated by immunoSEQ multiplex PCR, the TCRdb table keeps only in-frame clones and is missing some. D and trimming come from the DNA, and the V and J calls and clone size come from that table. The table lists roughly 250,000 clones, around 90% of them singletons. This TCR was sampled from a man aged 60 to 75 who had recovered from COVID-19. The sequenced sample was peripheral blood.

CDR3 amino acids: CASSRARTSTEAFF. CDR3 DNA sequence: TGTGCCAGCAGTCGTGCCCGAACCAGCACTGAAGCTTTCTTT. The chain recombines TRBV27 with TRBJ1-1; D is ambiguous. The CDR3 is made up of 14 amino acids. Per the germline V gene, CDR1 is MNHEY and CDR2 is SMNVEV (reference sequence). Trimming removed 5 bases at V and 4 bases at J, with 14 bases between.